These 4 T cell receptor beta chains originate from one sample sequenced in a study of shared clonotypes between healthy human individuals. Profiled with immunoSEQ multiplex PCR; TCRdb holds only in-frame clones, not every one. This table holds about 480,000 clones, 79% found once. Material for sequencing was PBMCs. The receptors come from a woman in her thirties or forties in good health. Some clones in this sample may be carry-over from other donors' samples.

This chain connects TRBV27 to TRBJ2-6; either TRBD1 or TRBD2 may fit D (6 bases each). Between the trimmed V and J ends, which lost 5 bases and 3 bases, there was a span of 14 bases. The CDR3 consists of 16 residues. Germline V lookup: CDR1 MNHEY, CDR2 SMNVEV (reference sequence). The CDR3 is CASSLRGVHGANVLTF. In DNA, the CDR3 is TGTGCCAGCAGTCTTAGGGGGGTTCATGGGGCCAACGTCCTGACTTTC.

The chain carries TRBV6-1 and TRBJ2-3; 8 bases match TRBD2. This CDR3 has 13 amino acids. Trimming took 5 bases from V and 3 from J; bases not matched to a gene: 1. Germline V gene data show CDR1 as MNHNS and CDR2 as SASEGT. CDR3 nucleotides: TGTGCCAGCAGTACTAGCGGAACAGATACGCAGTATTTT. Translated, it gives CASSTSGTDTQYF.

The chain has TRBV9 and TRBJ2-6; tentatively, D is TRBD2 (6 bases). V was shortened by 2 bases and J by 2 bases, with 14 bases between the two germline ends. This CDR3 is 17 amino acids long. Germline CDR1 is SGDLS and CDR2 is YYNGEE. The CDR3 DNA reads as TGTGCCAGCAGCGTCTGGGACTTTAAGACTGGGGCCAACGTCCTGACTTTC. Translation gives CASSVWDFKTGANVLTF.

This sequence joins TRBV4-1 and TRBJ1-4, with unresolved D. The CDR3 is made up of 17 amino acids. Germline CDR1 and CDR2: MGHRA and YSYEKL. V lost 0 bases, J lost 4 bases, and 15 bases lay in between. The CDR3 DNA follows: TGCGCCAGCAGCCAAGATCCGTTACAGTTTTATAATGAAAAACTGTTTTTT. Translation gives CASSQDPLQFYNEKLFF.